These T cell receptor beta chains were read from a single sample in a study of blood T cell repertoires in COVID-19. TCRdb keeps only in-frame clones here, not all; method: immunoSEQ multiplex PCR. The data contain 250,000 to 300,000 clones, roughly 89% of them singletons. Source material: PBMCs or T cells enriched from blood (not recorded which). The source of these receptors is a woman aged 55-70 years who had recovered from COVID-19. CDR3s include the opening cysteine and the closing phenylalanine or tryptophan. Each record gives: D gene, clone size, V gene, J gene, CDR3 protein, CDR3 DNA. D genes are given only for firm matches. Rows may omit the clone size; those that give it use once, few, many or a size class.

D gene: -
clone size: -
V gene: TRBV28
J gene: TRBJ1-5
CDR3 protein: CASSIGPEPQHF
CDR3 DNA: TGTGCCAGCAGTATTGGGCCAGAGCCCCAGCATTTT

D gene: -
clone size: -
V gene: TRBV3-1/TRBV3-2
J gene: TRBJ1-3
CDR3 protein: CASSRGRGSGNTIYF
CDR3 DNA: TGTGCCAGCAGTCGGGGTCGGGGCTCTGGAAACACCATATATTTT

D gene: -
clone size: -
V gene: TRBV7-9
J gene: TRBJ1-4
CDR3 protein: CASSFSVEKLFF
CDR3 DNA: TGTGCCAGCAGCTTTTCGGTCGAAAAACTGTTTTTT

D gene: TRBD2
clone size: -
V gene: TRBV7-9
J gene: TRBJ2-1
CDR3 protein: CASSPGLAGVEQFF
CDR3 DNA: TGTGCCAGCAGCCCGGGACTAGCGGGAGTTGAGCAGTTCTTC

D gene: TRBD1
clone size: -
V gene: TRBV2
J gene: TRBJ2-7
CDR3 protein: CASSEGQGTYEQYF
CDR3 DNA: TGTGCCAGCAGTGAGGGACAGGGGACCTACGAGCAGTACTTC

D gene: -
clone size: -
V gene: TRBV28
J gene: TRBJ2-1
CDR3 protein: CASSREQQFF
CDR3 DNA: TGTGCCAGCAGCCGTGAGCAGCAGTTCTTC

D gene: TRBD2
clone size: -
V gene: TRBV9
J gene: TRBJ2-1
CDR3 protein: CASSVVSGRHNEQFF
CDR3 DNA: TGTGCCAGCAGCGTAGTTAGCGGGAGGCACAATGAGCAGTTCTTC

D gene: TRBD1
clone size: -
V gene: TRBV28
J gene: TRBJ1-5
CDR3 protein: CASRVNRGQLGNQPQHF
CDR3 DNA: TGTGCCAGCCGGGTAAACCGGGGACAGTTGGGCAATCAGCCCCAGCATTTT

D gene: -
clone size: -
V gene: TRBV5-6
J gene: TRBJ1-4
CDR3 protein: CASSLSGILYEKLFF
CDR3 DNA: TGTGCCAGCAGCTTGAGTGGTATACTCTATGAAAAACTGTTTTTT

D gene: -
clone size: -
V gene: TRBV19
J gene: TRBJ1-2
CDR3 protein: CASSSLDSLLGYTF
CDR3 DNA: TGTGCCAGTAGTTCTCTGGACAGCTTACTTGGCTACACCTTC

D gene: -
clone size: -
V gene: TRBV5-1
J gene: TRBJ2-1
CDR3 protein: CASSEQGHLSYNEQFF
CDR3 DNA: TGCGCCAGCAGCGAACAGGGACACCTTTCCTACAATGAGCAGTTCTTC

D gene: TRBD1
clone size: -
V gene: TRBV5-4
J gene: TRBJ2-1
CDR3 protein: CASSSRDRLNEQFF
CDR3 DNA: TGTGCCAGCAGCTCCCGGGACAGGCTCAATGAGCAGTTCTTC

D gene: TRBD2
clone size: -
V gene: TRBV3-1/TRBV3-2
J gene: TRBJ2-7
CDR3 protein: CASSRWRGDYEQYF
CDR3 DNA: TGTGCCAGCAGCCGTTGGCGGGGGGACTACGAGCAGTACTTC

D gene: TRBD2
clone size: -
V gene: TRBV3-1/TRBV3-2
J gene: TRBJ2-7
CDR3 protein: CASSQLGQRGYEQYF
CDR3 DNA: TGTGCCAGCAGCCAATTGGGGCAGCGGGGCTACGAGCAGTACTTC

D gene: TRBD2
clone size: -
V gene: TRBV30
J gene: TRBJ2-1
CDR3 protein: CACSSGTIQFF
CDR3 DNA: TGTGCCTGCAGTTCCGGGACTATCCAGTTCTTC

D gene: -
clone size: -
V gene: TRBV28
J gene: TRBJ2-7
CDR3 protein: CASSRPTNLIYEQYF
CDR3 DNA: TGTGCCAGCAGTCGCCCGACAAACCTGATCTACGAGCAGTACTTC

D gene: TRBD1
clone size: -
V gene: TRBV7-6
J gene: TRBJ2-3
CDR3 protein: CASSRTGDTQYF
CDR3 DNA: TGTGCCAGCAGCCGGACAGGGGATACGCAGTATTTT

D gene: -
clone size: -
V gene: TRBV7-8
J gene: TRBJ1-4
CDR3 protein: CASSLAAGATNEKLFF
CDR3 DNA: TGTGCCAGCAGCTTAGCCGCGGGTGCAACTAATGAAAAACTGTTTTTT

D gene: -
clone size: -
V gene: TRBV19
J gene: TRBJ2-7
CDR3 protein: CASSMGHLRAEQYF
CDR3 DNA: TGTGCCAGTAGTATGGGGCACCTTCGGGCAGAGCAGTACTTC

D gene: TRBD1
clone size: -
V gene: TRBV7-9
J gene: TRBJ1-4
CDR3 protein: CASRPGTVDEKLFF
CDR3 DNA: TGTGCCAGCAGGCCAGGGACAGTTGATGAAAAACTGTTTTTT

D gene: -
clone size: -
V gene: TRBV5-1
J gene: TRBJ1-1
CDR3 protein: CASSPWTSDTEAFF
CDR3 DNA: TGCGCCAGCAGCCCCTGGACTTCTGACACTGAAGCTTTCTTT

D gene: TRBD2
clone size: -
V gene: TRBV3-1/TRBV3-2
J gene: TRBJ2-2
CDR3 protein: CASSPGLAGSGELFF
CDR3 DNA: TGTGCCAGCAGCCCGGGACTAGCGGGATCGGGGGAGCTGTTTTTT

D gene: -
clone size: once
V gene: TRBV5-1
J gene: TRBJ1-1
CDR3 protein: CASSPAGQNFEAFF
CDR3 DNA: TGCGCCAGCTCTCCCGCGGGGCAGAATTTCGAAGCTTTCTTT

D gene: -
clone size: -
V gene: TRBV3-1/TRBV3-2
J gene: TRBJ2-1
CDR3 protein: CASSPRRSEQFF
CDR3 DNA: TGTGCCAGCAGCCCCCGTCGGAGTGAGCAGTTCTTC

D gene: TRBD1
clone size: -
V gene: TRBV11-3
J gene: TRBJ1-6
CDR3 protein: CASSLGTAGSLNSPLHF
CDR3 DNA: TGTGCCAGCAGCCTCGGGACAGCCGGTAGCCTAAATTCACCCCTCCACTTT

D gene: TRBD2
clone size: -
V gene: TRBV28
J gene: TRBJ2-7
CDR3 protein: CASSFPTSGLEYEQYF
CDR3 DNA: TGTGCCAGCAGTTTCCCCACTAGCGGCCTTGAATACGAGCAGTACTTC

D gene: TRBD1
clone size: -
V gene: TRBV19
J gene: TRBJ2-5
CDR3 protein: CASSPGDRGQETQYF
CDR3 DNA: TGTGCCAGTTCTCCGGGGGACAGGGGGCAAGAGACCCAGTACTTC

D gene: TRBD2
clone size: -
V gene: TRBV30
J gene: TRBJ2-3
CDR3 protein: CAWNKRGGTDTQYF
CDR3 DNA: TGTGCCTGGAATAAGCGGGGAGGCACAGATACGCAGTATTTT

D gene: -
clone size: -
V gene: TRBV5-1
J gene: TRBJ2-5
CDR3 protein: CASSLVTPGETQYF
CDR3 DNA: TGCGCCAGCAGCTTGGTTACACCAGGAGAGACCCAGTACTTC

D gene: TRBD1
clone size: -
V gene: TRBV11-2
J gene: TRBJ1-6
CDR3 protein: CASRGQGANSPLHF
CDR3 DNA: TGTGCCAGCAGGGGTCAGGGGGCAAATTCACCCCTCCACTTT